This T cell receptor beta chain was obtained from a study of beta chain features in type 1 diabetes. Germline CDR1 is SGHAT and CDR2 is FQNNGV. CDR3 length: 15 amino acids. The V gene lost 4 bases and the J gene lost 6 bases, with 16 bases spanning the gap. Only a few counts were recorded for this clone. Its antigen is not identified. Expressed TCRB transcripts were sequenced, since all the RNA that had been isolated was reverse transcribed. Some clones are missing from TCRdb's copy, which holds only in-frame ones; the method was immunoSEQ multiplex PCR. The data show a few hundred thousand clones, over 9% seen once. General study points: TCRB CDR3s were moderately but significantly shorter in Type 1 diabetes patients in all four CD4+ subsets.

The specimen was central memory CD4+ T cells from blood. The source is a man aged 25-45 years with type 1 diabetes. This chain joins TRBV11-2 and TRBJ1-5, with a tentative D call TRBD1 (6 bases). The CDR3 region is CASSSPGTGTQPQHF. CDR3 DNA: TGTGCCAGCAGCTCACCGGGAACAGGGACTCAGCCCCAGCATTTT.